These T cell receptor beta chains were read from a single sample in a study of T-cell reconstitution after alpha-beta-depleted transplantation in children. TCRdb re-analysed the PCR reads in MiXCR, keeping a single row per CDR3 protein. This sample has about 980,000 distinct CDR3 sequences, with about 29% found just once. The sequencing here drew on PBMCs, mostly from graft donor cells, taken 360 days after TCRalphabeta/CD19-depleted stem cell transplant. The receptor set was obtained from a boy in the first two years of life who had a stem cell transplant for SCID, so the T cells may come from the graft donor. Each CDR3 is given with its conserved first and last residue. The D gene is left open where the match is weak. Clone sizes are given selectively: once, few, many, or a class where the clone is expanded.

>once|TRBJ2-3|TRBV7-8|TRBD2
CASRRLATRTDTQYF
TGTGCCAGTCGCCGACTAGCGACGAGGACAGATACGCAGTATTTT
>few|TRBJ2-7|TRBV5-5|.
CASSWLTASYEQYF
TGTGCCAGCAGCTGGTTGACAGCCTCCTACGAGCAGTACTTC
>few|TRBJ2-2|TRBV28|.
CASSSGQVQTGELFF
TGTGCCAGCAGTTCAGGACAAGTACAAACCGGGGAGCTGTTTTTT
>.|TRBJ2-5|TRBV28|.
CASSPFWGGHQETQYF
TGTGCCAGCAGCCCATTTTGGGGGGGCCACCAAGAGACCCAGTACTTC
>.|TRBJ1-1|TRBV27|.
CASSLVPLVRTEAFF
TGTGCCAGCAGTTTAGTCCCCCTGGTCCGCACTGAAGCTTTCTTT
>many|TRBJ2-1|TRBV7-3|TRBD2
CASSFRGLANNEQFF
TGTGCCAGCAGCTTCAGGGGACTAGCTAACAATGAGCAGTTCTTC
>.|TRBJ1-1|TRBV20-1|.
CSAKEIRGLWVDTEAFF
TGCAGTGCTAAAGAAATCAGGGGCTTATGGGTAGACACTGAAGCTTTCTTT
>few|TRBJ1-6|TRBV27|.
CASSLGVSGNSPLHF
TGTGCCAGCAGTTTAGGTGTCTCCGGTAATTCACCCCTCCACTTT
>few|TRBJ2-1|TRBV9|.
CASSGPLPEQFF
TGTGCCAGCAGCGGCCCCCTACCGGAGCAGTTCTTC
>.|TRBJ2-7|TRBV7-9|.
CASSFGPGSYEQYF
.
>.|TRBJ2-7|TRBV5-4|TRBD1
CASSLEPGTVGSYEQYF
TGTGCCAGCAGCTTGGAGCCCGGGACAGTAGGTTCCTACGAGCAGTACTTC
>.|TRBJ2-7|TRBV2|.
CASRGVDRTSYEQYF
TGTGCCAGCAGAGGGGTCGACAGAACCTCCTACGAGCAGTACTTC
>.|TRBJ1-1|TRBV12-3/TRBV12-4|TRBD1
CASNGQGRNTEAFF
TGTGCCAGCAATGGACAGGGGCGGAACACTGAAGCTTTCTTT
>.|TRBJ2-7|TRBV2|.
CASSPGPESSYEQYF
TGTGCCAGCAGCCCCGGACCCGAGAGCTCCTACGAGCAGTACTTC